This record concerns one TCR beta chain sequence. Its antigen is undetermined. The sample comes from a study of OX40 agonist ivuxolimab in advanced cancers. In the study overall: Eligibility admitted prior anti-PD-1, anti-PD-L1 or anti-CTLA-4 therapy; 35% to 40% had some. Study observations and caveats: Compared with others, partial responders at 0.1-3.0 mg/kg displayed clonal expansion among the lowest.

Here immunoSEQ multiplex PCR was the method, and the copy in TCRdb shows in-frame clones only, minus some. The repertoire has fewer than 55,000 clones, 75% to 90% of them found once; the top ten carry under 2%. The germline CDR1 and CDR2 sequences are SGDLS and YYNGEE. This CDR3 contains 14 residues. V was clipped by 4 bases and J by 2 bases, with 9 bases between them. The source is an adult with an advanced solid tumor such as melanoma, head and neck, liver or kidney cancer. Source: CD4+ or CD8+ T cells sorted from blood, taken in a trial of the OX40 agonist ivuxolimab. The chain uses TRBV9 and TRBJ2-2; tentative D call: TRBD1 (5 bases). This CDR3 is CASSPTVNTGELFF. The CDR3 nucleotides read TGTGCCAGCAGCCCGACAGTTAACACCGGGGAGCTGTTTTTT.